One sample yielded the 10 T cell receptor beta chains listed below, sequenced in a study of blood T cell repertoires in COVID-19. The assay was immunoSEQ multiplex PCR, and TCRdb's table has in-frame clones only and misses some. The table shows 130,000 or so clones, with roughly 80% occurring only once. Sequenced input: peripheral blood. These TCRs come from a man aged 55-75 years with acute or convalescent COVID-19.

The rearrangement links TRBV5-5 to TRBJ1-4, with TRBD1 matching 8 bases. Germline V gene sequence: CDR1 SGHKS, CDR2 YYEKEE (reference sequence). The CDR3 spans 16 residues. V lost 1 base to trimming and J lost 6 bases; unmatched junction nucleotides: 8. CDR3: CASSLPGGIVDEKLFF. The CDR3 DNA reads TGTGCCAGCAGCTTGCCAGGGGGCATCGTGGATGAAAAACTGTTTTTT. The entire variable domain, with the rest obtained from reference TRBV5-5 and TRBJ1-4, is as follows: DAGVTQSPTHLIKTRGQQVTLRCSPISGHKSVSWYQQVLGQGPQFIFQYYEKEERGRGNFPDRFSARQFPNYSSELNVNALLLGDSALYLCASSLPGGIVDEKLFFGSGTQLSVL.

The chain combines TRBV5-1 with TRBJ1-2; tentatively, D is TRBD1 (5 bases). Germline V gives CDR1 SGHRS, CDR2 YFSETQ. The CDR3 sequence is 15 residues long. V lost 0 bases and J 13 bases, leaving 22 bases between the germline ends. CDR3 in amino acids: CASSLELGGAAVGTF. The CDR3 DNA reads TGCGCCAGCAGCTTGGAATTGGGAGGGGCAGCTGTCGGCACCTTC.

This rearrangement joins TRBV3-1 (or the pseudogene TRBV3-2) to TRBJ1-1; D is perhaps TRBD1 (6 bases). Deletions cut 6 bases from V and 3 bases from J, with 20 bases between. The V gene's germline CDR1 is LGHDT and CDR2 YNNKEL (reference sequence). The CDR3 consists of 16 residues. This chain's CDR3 is CASRLRDTTRDTEAFF. The CDR3 coding sequence is TGTGCCAGCAGGCTCCGGGACACAACTAGGGACACTGAAGCTTTCTTT.

The V and J genes are TRBV3-1 (or the pseudogene TRBV3-2) and TRBJ2-1, with TRBD2 matching 9 bases. CDR1 and CDR2 (germline): LGHDT, YNNKEL (reference sequence). The CDR3 loop spans 15 amino acids. The V and J ends lost 2 bases and 12 bases, in that order; junction bases with no gene match: 11. The CDR3 sequence: CASSQSAREGQRQFF. CDR3 DNA: TGTGCCAGCAGCCAATCCGCGCGGGAGGGCCAAAGGCAGTTCTTC.

This chain connects TRBV6-5 to TRBJ1-2; 11 bases are shared with TRBD1. The CDR3 has 12 residues. The J segment lost 14 bases and the V segment lost 9 bases, leaving 11 bases of the junction unmatched. CDR1 and CDR2 from the germline V gene are MNHEY and SVGAGI. The CDR3 reads CASRSGQGARTF. CDR3 nucleotides: TGTGCCAGTAGGTCAGGACAGGGGGCGCGGACCTTC.

This clone occurred once. The chain uses TRBV5-1 and TRBJ1-2, with D maybe TRBD1 (5 bases). Germline V gene lookup returns CDR1 SGHRS and CDR2 YFSETQ. This CDR3 has 13 amino acids. Trimming stripped 3 bases from V and 3 bases from J, with 9 bases between. The CDR3 DNA is TGCGCCAGCAGCTCCAGGGTTGACTATGGCTACACCTTC. Its protein is CASSSRVDYGYTF.

The chain recombines TRBV19 with TRBJ1-5; a weak D match, TRBD1 (5 bases). The CDR3 is made up of 21 amino acids. Germline lookup yields CDR1 LNHDA and CDR2 SQIVND (reference sequence). The V end lost 2 bases, the J end lost 0 bases, and 26 bases lay between the germline ends. CDR3 region: CASSILSVGRRSPYSNQPQHF. In nucleotides, the CDR3 is TGTGCCAGTAGTATATTATCAGTGGGGCGCCGCAGCCCTTATAGCAATCAGCCCCAGCATTTT.

The rearrangement uses TRBV11-3 and TRBJ2-7, with D possibly being TRBD1 (6 bases). V dropped 5 bases and J dropped 7 bases, with 18 bases sitting between them. Germline-derived CDR1 and CDR2 are SGHNT and YENEEA. The CDR3 sequence is 14 residues long. The DNA for the CDR3 is TGTGCCAGCAGCCCGACAGGTGGGATGGGAGAGCAGTACTTC. Translated, it gives CASSPTGGMGEQYF.

This chain joins TRBV27 and TRBJ2-1; 7 nucleotides line up with TRBD1. In germline, CDR1 is MNHEY, CDR2 SMNVEV (reference sequence). Trimming at V came to 2 bases and at J to 8 bases, leaving 3 bases not matched to a gene. The length of the CDR3 is 13 residues. The CDR3 protein is CASSLLRGYEQFF. As DNA, the CDR3 is TGTGCCAGCAGTTTACTCAGGGGGTATGAGCAGTTCTTC.

The chain carries TRBV10-3 and TRBJ2-7; 10 bases map to TRBD2. The germline gives CDR1 ENHRY, CDR2 SYGVKD. The CDR3 totals 14 residues. Trimming at V came to 3 bases and at J to 3 bases, leaving 2 bases not matched to a gene. The CDR3 spells CAISEAGGLYEQYF. CDR3 coding DNA: TGTGCCATCAGTGAAGCGGGGGGGCTCTACGAGCAGTACTTC.